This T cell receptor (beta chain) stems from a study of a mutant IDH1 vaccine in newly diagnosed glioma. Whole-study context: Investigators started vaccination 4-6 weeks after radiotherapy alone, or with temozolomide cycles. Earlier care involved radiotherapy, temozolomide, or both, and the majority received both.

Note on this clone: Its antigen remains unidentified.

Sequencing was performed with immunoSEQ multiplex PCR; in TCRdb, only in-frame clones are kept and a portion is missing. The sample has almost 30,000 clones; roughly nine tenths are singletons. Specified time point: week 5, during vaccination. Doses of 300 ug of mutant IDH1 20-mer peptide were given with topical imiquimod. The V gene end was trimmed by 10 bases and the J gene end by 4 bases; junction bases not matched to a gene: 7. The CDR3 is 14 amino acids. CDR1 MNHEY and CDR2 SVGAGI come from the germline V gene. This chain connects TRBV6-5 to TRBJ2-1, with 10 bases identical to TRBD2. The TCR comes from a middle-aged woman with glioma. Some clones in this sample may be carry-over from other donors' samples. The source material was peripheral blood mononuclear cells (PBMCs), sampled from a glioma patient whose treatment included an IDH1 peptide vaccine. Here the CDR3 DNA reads TGTGCCACCAAAGCGGGGGGGTTGTACAATGAGCAGTTCTTC. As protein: CATKAGGLYNEQFF.